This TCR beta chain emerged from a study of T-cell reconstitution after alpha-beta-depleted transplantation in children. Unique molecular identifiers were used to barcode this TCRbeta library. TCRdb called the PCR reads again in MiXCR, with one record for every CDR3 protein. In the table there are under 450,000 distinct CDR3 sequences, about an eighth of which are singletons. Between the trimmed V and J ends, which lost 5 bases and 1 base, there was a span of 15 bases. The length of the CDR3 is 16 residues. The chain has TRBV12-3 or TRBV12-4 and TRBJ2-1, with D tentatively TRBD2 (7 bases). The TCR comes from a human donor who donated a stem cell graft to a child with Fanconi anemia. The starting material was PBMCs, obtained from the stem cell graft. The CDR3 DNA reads TGTGCCAGCAGTGTAGTAGGGGGGGGGTCCTACAATGAGCAGTTCTTC. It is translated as CASSVVGGGSYNEQFF.